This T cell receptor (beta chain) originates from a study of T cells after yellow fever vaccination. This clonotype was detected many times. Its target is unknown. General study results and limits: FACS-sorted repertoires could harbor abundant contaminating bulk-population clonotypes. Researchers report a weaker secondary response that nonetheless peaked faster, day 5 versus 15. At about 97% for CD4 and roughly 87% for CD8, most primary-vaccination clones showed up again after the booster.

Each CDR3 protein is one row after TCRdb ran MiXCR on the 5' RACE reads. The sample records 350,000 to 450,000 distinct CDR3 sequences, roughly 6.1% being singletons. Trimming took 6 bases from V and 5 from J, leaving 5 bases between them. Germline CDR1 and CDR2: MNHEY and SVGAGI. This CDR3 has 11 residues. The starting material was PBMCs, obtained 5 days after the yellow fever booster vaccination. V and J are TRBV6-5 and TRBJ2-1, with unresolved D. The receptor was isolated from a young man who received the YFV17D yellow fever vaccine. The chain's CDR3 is CASRSNNEQFF. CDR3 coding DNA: TGTGCCAGCAGATCAAACAATGAGCAGTTCTTC.